This TCR beta chain is drawn from a study of blood T cell repertoires in COVID-19. The CDR3 runs to 15 residues. The V and J ends lost 0 bases and 6 bases respectively, with 15 bases between them. Looked up from germline, CDR1 is SGHRS and CDR2 is YFSETQ. Using immunoSEQ multiplex PCR, the repertoire was profiled, and TCRdb retains in-frame clones only, with some absent. The sample shows over 60,000 clones, 89% of them seen only once. Sequencing was carried out using peripheral blood. The gene calls are TRBV5-1 and TRBJ1-2; D gene uncertain. This clonotype was sampled from a woman in her 50s with active COVID-19. CDR3 region: CASSLGYGGSDGYTF. The CDR3 bases are TGCGCCAGCAGCTTGGGGTATGGAGGCAGCGATGGCTACACCTTC.